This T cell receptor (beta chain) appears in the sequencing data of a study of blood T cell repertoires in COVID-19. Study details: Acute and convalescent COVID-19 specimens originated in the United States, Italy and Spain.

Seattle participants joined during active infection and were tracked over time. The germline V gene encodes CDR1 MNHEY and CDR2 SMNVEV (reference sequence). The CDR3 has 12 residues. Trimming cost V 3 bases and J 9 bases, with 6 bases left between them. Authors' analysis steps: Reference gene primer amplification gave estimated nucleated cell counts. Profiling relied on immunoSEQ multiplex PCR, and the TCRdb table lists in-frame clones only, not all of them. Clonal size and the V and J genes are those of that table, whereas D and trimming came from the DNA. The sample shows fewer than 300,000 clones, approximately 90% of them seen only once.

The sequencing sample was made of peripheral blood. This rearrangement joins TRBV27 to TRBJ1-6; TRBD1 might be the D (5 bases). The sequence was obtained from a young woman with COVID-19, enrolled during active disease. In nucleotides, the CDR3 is TGTGCCAGCAGTTTCCAGGGTTCACCCCTCCACTTT. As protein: CASSFQGSPLHF.